The rows below give T cell receptor beta chains drawn from one sample of a study of tumor and adjacent non-tumor tissue in lung cancer. TCRdb re-called the multiplex PCR reads with MiXCR, one entry per CDR3 protein. This table has around 76,000 distinct CDR3 sequences, less than 85% appearing once. Specimen: distant non-tumor lung tissue. These receptors all come from a man between 65 and 85 years old with non-small cell lung cancer. Each CDR3 is given with its conserved first and last residue. The D gene is left open where the match is weak. The size of a clone is reported for some rows only, either as once, few or many, or as a class for expanded clones.

clone_size,j_call,v_call,d_call,cdr3_length,cdr3_aa,cdr3_nt
NA,TRBJ2-7,TRBV6-6,NA,14,CACSYGREVAEEYF,TGTGCCTGCAGTTATGGCAGGGAGGTCGCCGAGGAGTACTTC
once,TRBJ2-4,TRBV11-2,NA,14,CASSRPVQVGIHYF,TGTGCCAGCAGCCGCCCGGTTCAAGTTGGCATTCATTACTTC
once,TRBJ1-1,TRBV11-3,NA,16,CANSFRDITLNTEAFF,TGTGCCAACAGCTTCCGAGACATAACCCTAAACACTGAAGCTTTCTTT
once,TRBJ2-2,TRBV29-1,NA,15,CSVELSGRRIGELFF,TGCAGCGTTGAACTTAGCGGAAGGCGGATCGGGGAGCTGTTTTTT
NA,TRBJ2-2,TRBV11-2,TRBD1,16,CAISLVGTGVAVELFF,TGTGCCATCAGCTTAGTTGGCACAGGGGTTGCCGTGGAGCTGTTTTTT
NA,TRBJ2-1,TRBV7-8,TRBD2,17,CASILVMGLAVENKQFF,TGTGCCAGCATCTTAGTTATGGGTCTAGCGGTAGAGAATAAGCAGTTCTTC
NA,TRBJ2-7,TRBV11-2,NA,12,CTSSPRRTEQYF,TGTACCAGCAGCCCACGTAGGACAGAGCAGTACTTC
NA,TRBJ2-5,TRBV28,NA,14,CATLPPAVGETQYF,TGTGCCACCCTCCCACCGGCAGTTGGAGAGACCCAGTATTTC
few,TRBJ2-5,TRBV29-1,NA,13,CSVFTRGGETQYF,TGCAGCGTTTTCACCAGGGGCGGCGAGACCCAGTACTTC
NA,TRBJ1-1,TRBV11-3,NA,14,CACTRAGAFTEAFF,TGTGCCTGTACGCGGGCGGGGGCGTTCACTGAAGCTTTCTTT
NA,TRBJ2-2,TRBV11-3,NA,13,CASSRSNTGELFF,TGTGCCAGCAGCCGATCGAACACCGGGGAGCTGTTTTTT
once,TRBJ1-2,TRBV28,NA,14,CASSSQGLDYGYTF,TGTGCTAGCAGTTCACAGGGATTGGACTATGGCTACACGTTC
NA,TRBJ2-2,TRBV6-2/TRBV6-3,NA,14,CASGRGTSAGELFF,TGTGCCAGCGGACGAGGGACCTCAGCTGGGGAGCTATTTTTT
NA,TRBJ1-1,TRBV6-1,NA,13,CTSRRNENIESFF,TGTACCAGCAGAAGGAACGAGAACATTGAATCTTTCTTT
NA,TRBJ2-1,TRBV20-1,TRBD2,18,CSVRLTSGSGGGNSEQFF,TGCAGTGTTAGACTGACTAGCGGGAGCGGGGGGGGAAACAGTGAGCAGTTCTTC
once,TRBJ2-5,TRBV7-9,NA,15,CAGSISAGGGETQYF,TGTGCCGGCAGCATATCGGCAGGAGGTGGTGAGACCCAGTACTTC
many,TRBJ1-5,TRBV6-5,NA,15,CASSKTLNSNQPQHF,TGTGCCAGCAGCAAGACCCTTAATAGCAATCAGCCCCAGCATTTT
NA,TRBJ2-3,TRBV11-2,NA,16,CASSFGGLALTDTHYF,TGTGCCAGCAGCTTCGGGGGGCTAGCTCTAACAGATACGCATTATTTT
NA,TRBJ2-3,TRBV20-1,NA,14,CSAREQIITDTPYF,TGTAGTGCTAGAGAGCAAATCATCACAGATACGCCGTATTTT
many,TRBJ2-7,TRBV6-2/TRBV6-3,NA,14,CASSLRDGSYEQYF,TGTGCCAGCAGTTTGCGGGACGGCTCCTACGAGCAGTACTTC
NA,TRBJ1-1,TRBV6-2/TRBV6-3,NA,15,CASRHFVGQRRDAFF,TGTGCCAGTCGACATTTTGTGGGACAAAGAAGAGACGCTTTCTTT
NA,TRBJ1-2,TRBV5-4,NA,14,CASSLGGTHYGYTF,TGTGCCAGCAGCTTGGGAGGTACACACTATGGCTACACCTTC